This T cell receptor beta chain stems from a study of T cell responses to AZD1222 COVID-19 vaccine. Background on the study: Recipients boosted at about 4 weeks or about 12 weeks are pooled. Broader study findings: Vaccine-associated CD4 TCRs ranged over spike, dominating at 160-218 and 743-854.

Libraries were prepared by immunoSEQ multiplex PCR; TCRdb keeps only in-frame clonotypes and omits some of them. In the table there are more than 110,000 clones, around 90% of which are singletons. The V and J ends lost 1 base and 1 base respectively, with 10 bases between them. CDR1 and CDR2 (germline): SGHNT, YENEEA. The CDR3 is 15 residues long. As for this clone: Its antigen is not known.

The starting material was peripheral blood, obtained on day 0 of AZD1222 vaccination. This chain links TRBV11-3 with TRBJ1-1; tentatively, D is TRBD1 (6 bases). This clonotype originated in an adult in good health. The CDR3: CASSLGKGENTEAFF. The CDR3 DNA reads as TGTGCCAGCAGCTTAGGAAAGGGGGAGAACACTGAAGCTTTCTTT.